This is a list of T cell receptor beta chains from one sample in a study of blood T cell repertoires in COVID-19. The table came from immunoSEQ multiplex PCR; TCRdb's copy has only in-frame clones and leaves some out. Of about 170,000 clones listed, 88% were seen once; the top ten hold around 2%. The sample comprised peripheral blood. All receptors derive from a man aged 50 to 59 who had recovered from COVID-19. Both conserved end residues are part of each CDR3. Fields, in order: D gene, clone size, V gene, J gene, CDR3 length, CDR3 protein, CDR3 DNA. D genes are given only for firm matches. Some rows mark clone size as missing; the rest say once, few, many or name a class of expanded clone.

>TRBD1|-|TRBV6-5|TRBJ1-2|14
CASKSDRDNYGYTF
TGTGCCAGCAAGTCGGACAGGGATAACTATGGCTACACCTTC
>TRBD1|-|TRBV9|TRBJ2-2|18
CASSVDWRQGVDTGELFF
TGTGCCAGCAGCGTAGATTGGCGACAGGGGGTCGACACCGGGGAGCTGTTTTTT
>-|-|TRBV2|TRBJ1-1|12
CASSGGSTEAFF
TGTGCCAGCAGTGGAGGGTCGACTGAAGCTTTCTTT
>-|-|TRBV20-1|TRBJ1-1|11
CSASGGTEAFF
TGCAGTGCTAGTGGAGGGACTGAAGCTTTCTTT
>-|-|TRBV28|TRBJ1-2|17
CASSFDDPWTGGTGYTF
TGTGCCAGCAGTTTCGACGACCCTTGGACTGGGGGGACTGGCTACACCTTC
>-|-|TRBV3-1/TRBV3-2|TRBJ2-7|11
CASSQQDEQYF
TGTGCCAGCAGCCAACAGGACGAGCAGTACTTC
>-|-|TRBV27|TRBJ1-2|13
CASSLESSGGYTF
TGTGCCAGCAGTTTGGAGAGTAGCGGTGGCTACACCTTC
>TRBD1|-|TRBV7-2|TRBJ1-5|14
CASSFQGAGQPQHF
TGTGCCAGCAGCTTCCAGGGGGCTGGTCAGCCCCAGCATTTT
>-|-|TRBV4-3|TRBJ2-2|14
CASSQDRVTGELFF
TGCGCCAGCAGCCAAGACAGGGTCACCGGGGAGCTGTTTTTT
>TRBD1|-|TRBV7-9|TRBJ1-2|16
CASSRDRGEANYGYTF
TGTGCCAGCAGCCGGGACAGGGGGGAGGCAAACTATGGCTACACCTTC
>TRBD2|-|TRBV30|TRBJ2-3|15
CAWSRRGGAADTQYF
TGTGCCTGGAGCCGACGGGGGGGCGCGGCAGATACGCAGTATTTT
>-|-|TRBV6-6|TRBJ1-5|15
CASSSVSGSNQPQHF
TGTGCCAGCAGTTCCGTCAGCGGGAGCAATCAGCCCCAGCATTTT
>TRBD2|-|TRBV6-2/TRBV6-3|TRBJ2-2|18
CASSYSRLAGRNTGELFF
TGTGCCAGCAGTTACTCGAGGCTAGCGGGACGTAACACCGGGGAGCTGTTTTTT
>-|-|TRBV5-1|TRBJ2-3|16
CASSVLEGISTDTQYF
TGCGCCAGCAGCGTGCTCGAGGGAATTAGCACAGATACGCAGTATTTT
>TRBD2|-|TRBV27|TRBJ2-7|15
CASSFTGRAFGEQYF
TGTGCCAGCAGTTTCACGGGGAGGGCCTTCGGCGAGCAGTACTTC
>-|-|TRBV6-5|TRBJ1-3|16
CASSFSGGGSGNTIYF
TGTGCCAGCAGTTTCTCCGGGGGGGGCTCTGGAAACACCATATATTTT
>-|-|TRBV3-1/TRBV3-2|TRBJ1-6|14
CASSQSRGNSPLHF
TGTGCCAGCAGCCAATCCCGCGGGAATTCACCCCTCCACTTT
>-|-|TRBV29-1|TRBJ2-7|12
CSVSRGSYEQYF
TGCAGCGTTTCCAGGGGCTCCTACGAGCAGTACTTC
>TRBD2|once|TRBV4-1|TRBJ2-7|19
CASSQVISGTSGQFYEQYF
TGCGCCAGCAGCCAAGTGATTTCCGGGACTAGCGGCCAATTCTACGAGCAGTACTTC
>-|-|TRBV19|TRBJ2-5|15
CASSIVARGGETQYF
TGTGCCAGTAGTATCGTCGCCAGGGGAGGGGAGACCCAGTACTTC
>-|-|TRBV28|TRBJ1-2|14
CASSLTAINYGYTF
TGTGCCAGCAGTTTGACAGCTATTAACTATGGCTACACCTTC
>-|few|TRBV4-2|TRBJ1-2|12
CASTKGQYGYTF
TGTGCCAGCACCAAAGGACAGTATGGCTACACCTTC
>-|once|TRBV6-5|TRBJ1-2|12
CASSTGPYGYTF
TGTGCCAGCAGCACAGGCCCCTATGGCTACACCTTC
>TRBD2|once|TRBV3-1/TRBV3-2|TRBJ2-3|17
CASSPWTSGGATDTQYF
TGTGCCAGCAGCCCCTGGACTAGCGGGGGGGCTACAGATACGCAGTATTTT
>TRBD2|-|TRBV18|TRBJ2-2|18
CASSPRLAGTADTGELFF
TGTGCCAGCTCACCTAGACTAGCGGGAACTGCAGACACCGGGGAGCTGTTTTTT
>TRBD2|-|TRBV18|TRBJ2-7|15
CASSPPTSGTYEQYF
TGTGCCAGCTCACCACCGACTAGCGGAACCTACGAGCAGTACTTC
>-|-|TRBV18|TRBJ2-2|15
CASSPSGPDTGELFF
TGTGCCAGCTCACCTTCAGGGCCGGACACCGGGGAGCTGTTTTTT
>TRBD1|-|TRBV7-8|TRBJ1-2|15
CASSTRTGGAYGYTF
TGTGCCAGCAGCACACGGACAGGGGGAGCTTATGGCTACACCTTC
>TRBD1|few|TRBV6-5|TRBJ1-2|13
CASRLMTGEGYTF
TGTGCCAGCAGGTTAATGACAGGGGAAGGCTACACCTTC
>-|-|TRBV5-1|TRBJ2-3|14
CASRGVHSTDTQYF
TGCGCCAGCAGGGGCGTCCATAGCACAGATACGCAGTATTTT
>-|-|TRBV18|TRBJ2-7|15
CASSPPNTGTYEQYF
TGTGCCAGCTCACCACCGAATACCGGTACCTACGAGCAGTACTTC
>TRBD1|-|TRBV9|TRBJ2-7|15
CASGPPGTGGYEQYF
TGTGCCAGCGGACCTCCCGGGACAGGGGGCTACGAGCAGTACTTC
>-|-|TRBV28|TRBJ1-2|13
CASTIENNYGYTF
TGTGCCAGCACGATTGAGAATAACTATGGCTACACCTTC
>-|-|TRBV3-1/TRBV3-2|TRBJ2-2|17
CASSPRREGLNTGELFF
TGTGCCAGCAGCCCTCGTCGAGAGGGATTGAACACCGGGGAGCTGTTTTTT
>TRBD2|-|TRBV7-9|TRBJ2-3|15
CASTPALAGTDTQYF
TGTGCCAGCACCCCCGCGCTAGCGGGCACAGATACGCAGTATTTT
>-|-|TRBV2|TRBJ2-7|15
CASSEAYMRTYEQYF
TGTGCCAGCAGTGAAGCGTACATGAGGACCTACGAGCAGTACTTC
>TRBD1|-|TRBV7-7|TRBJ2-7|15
CASSPRQGASYEQYF
TGTGCCAGCAGCCCGCGACAGGGGGCCTCCTACGAGCAGTACTTC
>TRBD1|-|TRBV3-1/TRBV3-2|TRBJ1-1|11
CASSQQGGAFF
TGTGCCAGCAGCCAACAGGGGGGAGCTTTCTTT
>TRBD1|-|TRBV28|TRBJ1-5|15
CASRTGDRDNQPQHF
TGTGCCAGCAGAACCGGGGACAGAGACAATCAGCCCCAGCATTTT
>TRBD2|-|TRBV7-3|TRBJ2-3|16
CASSSGTSGLTATQYF
TGTGCCAGCAGCTCAGGGACTAGCGGATTGACGGCTACGCAGTATTTT
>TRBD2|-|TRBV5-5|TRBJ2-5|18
CASSLSGLAGASQETQYF
TGTGCCAGCAGCTTGTCAGGACTAGCGGGAGCGTCCCAAGAGACCCAGTACTTC
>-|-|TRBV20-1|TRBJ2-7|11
CSAQGSHEQYF
TGCAGTGCTCAGGGTTCTCACGAGCAGTACTTC
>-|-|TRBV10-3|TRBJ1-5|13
CAIRGGSNQPQHF
TGTGCCATTAGGGGGGGTAGCAATCAGCCCCAGCATTTT
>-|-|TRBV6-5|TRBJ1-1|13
CASRLTGPTEAFF
TGTGCCAGCAGACTCACAGGGCCCACTGAAGCTTTCTTT
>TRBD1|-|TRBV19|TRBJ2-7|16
CASSIRPGQGTYEQYF
TGTGCCAGTAGTATTCGCCCGGGACAGGGGACTTACGAGCAGTACTTC
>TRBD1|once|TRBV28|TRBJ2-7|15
CASSPGQGRLGEQYF
TGTGCCAGCAGTCCCGGACAGGGCCGTCTCGGCGAGCAGTACTTC